The source of this T cell receptor beta chain is a study of T cells in Graves' hyperthyroidism and ophthalmopathy. Uncontrolled infection, other autoimmune disease, pregnancy or lactation disqualified patients from enrolment. The study, taken as a whole, reports: Ophthalmopathy cases were set apart from stable hyperthyroidism by a 13 V-J model.

A note on this clonotype: Antigen: not known.

Using RNA transcripts as the source, TCR beta CDR3 regions were amplified. During a first-round RT-PCR of the TCR CDR3, the HTBI primer set was used. TCRdb analysed the multiplex PCR reads with MiXCR anew, one entry per CDR3 protein. The profile covers 600,000 to 650,000 distinct CDR3 sequences, with around 21% appearing a single time and about 34% taken by the ten largest. The source is a man aged 30-40 years with Graves' ophthalmopathy. The sample taken for sequencing was blood.

The CDR3 bases are TGTGCCAGCAGTTTATGGGTCTCTCGTTCACCCCTCCACTTT. Translating it yields CASSLWVSRSPLHF. The chain joins TRBV28 to TRBJ1-6; D call uncertain. The germline V gene encodes CDR1 MDHEN and CDR2 SYDVKM. This CDR3 spans 14 amino acids. V was trimmed by 0 bases and J by 9 bases, leaving 9 bases between them.